The rows below give T cell receptor beta chains drawn from one sample of a study of blood T cells in healthy people across ages. TCRdb re-derived calls from the 5' RACE reads in MiXCR, one entry per CDR3 protein. The sample lists nearly 800,000 distinct CDR3 sequences, more than 50% occurring once. What was sequenced was blood. Receptor source: a man in his forties in good health. The CDR3 runs from the conserved cysteine through the conserved F or W. The listing skips clone size in some rows; elsewhere it reads once, few, many or a size class.

CDR3: CASKGGQGNNEQYF
size: .
V: TRBV5-1
J: .

CDR3: CASSEAGRSVETQYF
size: few
V: TRBV2
J: TRBJ2-5

CDR3: CSAWDLRAYEQYF
size: many
V: TRBV20-1
J: TRBJ2-7

CDR3: CSVQREYGETQYF
size: .
V: TRBV20-1
J: TRBJ2-5

CDR3: CATSSVRVRVSDSNYGYTF
size: .
V: TRBV15
J: TRBJ1-2

CDR3: CASTGKGTQYF
size: .
V: TRBV25-1
J: TRBJ2-5

CDR3: CATSTGLAELAKNIQYF
size: few
V: TRBV15
J: TRBJ2-4

CDR3: CASTFGQGASGDTQYF
size: .
V: TRBV27
J: TRBJ2-3

CDR3: CASSELLSAAGYNEQFF
size: .
V: TRBV25-1
J: TRBJ2-1

CDR3: CASSLGGGEVLEQYF
size: .
V: TRBV7-2
J: TRBJ2-7

CDR3: CASSYPLASGGLPSETQYF
size: .
V: TRBV7-9
J: TRBJ2-5

CDR3: CASLSQANDTEAFF
size: .
V: TRBV6-4
J: TRBJ1-1

CDR3: CASSPRAEGANTEAFF
size: .
V: TRBV18
J: TRBJ1-1

CDR3: CASSFPGLASTDTQYF
size: .
V: TRBV7-9
J: TRBJ2-3

CDR3: CASSPGTF
size: .
V: TRBV9
J: TRBJ1-2

CDR3: CSVVGQLANVLTF
size: .
V: TRBV29-1
J: TRBJ2-6

CDR3: CSVEDRGLAPWQFF
size: .
V: TRBV29-1
J: TRBJ2-1

CDR3: CSVVARLAATYEQYF
size: few
V: TRBV29-1
J: TRBJ2-7

CDR3: CSARDPRAGLLGYTF
size: .
V: TRBV20-1
J: TRBJ1-2

CDR3: CASSDAGVTEAFF
size: .
V: TRBV6-2/TRBV6-3
J: TRBJ1-1

CDR3: CSVVKGGADTQYF
size: .
V: TRBV29-1
J: TRBJ2-3

CDR3: CASSFTSTQGDTQYF
size: .
V: TRBV7-2
J: TRBJ2-3

CDR3: CASSLGGLVGANVLTF
size: few
V: TRBV28
J: TRBJ2-6

CDR3: CASTTSGDYNEQFF
size: .
V: TRBV7-2
J: TRBJ2-1

CDR3: CASSSPRRSGNSQETQYF
size: once
V: TRBV28
J: TRBJ2-5

CDR3: CSASLTGVYGYTF
size: few
V: TRBV20-1
J: TRBJ1-2

CDR3: CSVEPGILGTDTQYF
size: .
V: TRBV29-1
J: TRBJ2-3

CDR3: CSVTPTGARATQYF
size: .
V: TRBV29-1
J: .

CDR3: CASSPARTGTSYNEQFF
size: .
V: TRBV18
J: TRBJ2-1

CDR3: CASSLDRIGGYTF
size: few
V: TRBV12-3/TRBV12-4
J: TRBJ1-2

CDR3: CASSQARTGLGEQYF
size: .
V: TRBV3-1
J: TRBJ2-5

CDR3: CASSNIRPGADTQYF
size: .
V: TRBV12-3/TRBV12-4
J: TRBJ2-3

CDR3: CSVDRTLRTEGTDTQYF
size: .
V: TRBV29-1
J: TRBJ2-3

CDR3: CASSSIRTREHF
size: few
V: TRBV28
J: TRBJ1-5

CDR3: CASSQDRGQGSNRGYGYTF
size: .
V: TRBV4-1
J: TRBJ1-2

CDR3: CASSLGGLARRTDTQYF
size: few
V: TRBV7-8
J: TRBJ2-3

CDR3: CASSEGLAGGNEQFF
size: .
V: TRBV6-4
J: TRBJ2-1

CDR3: CASSPQAIRELFF
size: .
V: TRBV7-9
J: TRBJ2-2

CDR3: CASSQDAASDTQYF
size: .
V: TRBV4-3
J: TRBJ2-3

CDR3: CSVEPGQAKLGYTF
size: .
V: TRBV29-1
J: TRBJ1-2

CDR3: CASGGDYEQYF
size: .
V: TRBV28
J: TRBJ2-7

CDR3: CASSPRRTTRSGANVLTF
size: few
V: TRBV18
J: TRBJ2-6

CDR3: CSVEDRKGANYGYTF
size: .
V: TRBV29-1
J: TRBJ1-2

CDR3: CASSLTGAPSNEQFF
size: few
V: TRBV6-2/TRBV6-3
J: TRBJ2-1

CDR3: CSARGLSTSVEQYF
size: many
V: TRBV20-1
J: TRBJ2-7

CDR3: CASTPRQGKLNTGELFF
size: .
V: TRBV25-1
J: TRBJ2-2

CDR3: CASRRNSGSYNEQYF
size: .
V: TRBV5-1
J: TRBJ2-7

CDR3: CATSRGGDRSEHF
size: .
V: TRBV15
J: TRBJ1-5

CDR3: CASSVREGLYEQYF
size: .
V: TRBV5-5
J: TRBJ2-7

CDR3: CASSSTSSGRARETQYF
size: few
V: TRBV27
J: TRBJ2-5

CDR3: CASSQEWAIGNEQFF
size: .
V: TRBV3-1
J: TRBJ2-1

CDR3: CASSTRDRGNEQYF
size: .
V: TRBV12-3/TRBV12-4
J: .

CDR3: CASSDQGGNQWGEQFF
size: .
V: TRBV25-1
J: TRBJ2-1

CDR3: CASSQNTGSNEKLFF
size: few
V: TRBV4-3
J: TRBJ1-4

CDR3: CSVDGTSGYEQYF
size: .
V: TRBV29-1
J: TRBJ2-7

CDR3: CASSPLGGLETQYF
size: many
V: TRBV12-3/TRBV12-4
J: TRBJ2-5

CDR3: CATSDPLDMAAQYF
size: .
V: TRBV24-1
J: TRBJ2-5